Following are 25 T cell receptor beta chains from one sample sequenced in a study of blood T cell repertoires in COVID-19 (dated by TCRdb to 2020 to 2022). The library was prepared using the immunoSEQ multiplex PCR assay. The source is immuneACCESS, and TCRdb retained only in-frame sequences with V and J called. Part of the clones is not carried over; for the studies checked, unresolved V genes explain less than half of this, and the remainder is unexplained. The sample records tens of thousands of clones, 89% of which are singletons. About 1.5% of the sample lies in the top ten. Sequencing was done on a sample of peripheral blood. These receptors were taken from a man aged 60-69 years with acute or convalescent COVID-19.

V is TRBV19 and J is TRBJ1-1; TRBD1 is a possible D gene (5 bases). This CDR3 region has 13 residues. Looked up from germline, CDR1 is LNHDA and CDR2 is SQIVND (reference sequence). Trimming took 1 base from V and 5 from J, leaving 8 bases between them. This chain's CDR3 is CASSIAGGTEAFF. CDR3 bases: TGTGCCAGTAGTATAGCGGGGGGGACTGAAGCTTTCTTT.

This clone has only a few counts. This chain joins TRBV3-1 (or the pseudogene TRBV3-2) and TRBJ1-3; 7 nucleotides match TRBD1. CDR3 length: 16 amino acids. In germline, CDR1 is LGHDT, CDR2 YNNKEL (reference sequence). The V segment lost 2 bases and the J segment 6 bases; nucleotides outside the gene matches: 10. The CDR3 sequence: CASSQRSTGFENTIYF. The CDR3 nucleotides are TGTGCCAGCAGCCAAAGATCGACAGGGTTTGAAAACACCATATATTTT.

The chain has TRBV9 and TRBJ2-2; 8 bases are shared with TRBD2. Germline V gene data show CDR1 as SGDLS and CDR2 as YYNGEE. Trimming removed 4 bases from V and 0 bases from J; junction bases left unmatched: 5. The CDR3 is 16 residues long. The CDR3 region is CASSTRGGANTGELFF. CDR3 coding DNA: TGTGCCAGCAGCACCCGGGGGGGTGCGAACACCGGGGAGCTGTTTTTT.

The V and J genes are TRBV4-1 and TRBJ2-3; 12 bases match TRBD1. Trimming at V came to 4 bases and at J to 5 bases, leaving 10 bases not matched to a gene. There are 17 residues in the CDR3. Germline V gene sequence: CDR1 MGHRA, CDR2 YSYEKL. CDR3 DNA: TGCGCCAGCAGCCTTCGACGGGACAGGGGGCGAGGAGATACGCAGTATTTT. Protein product: CASSLRRDRGRGDTQYF.

The rearrangement joins TRBV27 to TRBJ1-5; no clear D. This CDR3 is 15 amino acids long. Trimming shortened V by 0 bases and J by 7 bases, and 13 bases separated the two germline ends. Germline V gives CDR1 MNHEY, CDR2 SMNVEV (reference sequence). CDR3 nucleotides: TGTGCCAGCAGTTTATCTGGGCCTCCGACCCAGCCCCAGCATTTT. This sequence encodes CASSLSGPPTQPQHF.

The chain couples TRBV19 to TRBJ2-1; tentatively, D is TRBD1 (6 bases). V gave up 3 bases and J gave up 4 bases, with 13 bases separating them. Per germline, CDR1 LNHDA and CDR2 SQIVND (reference sequence). The CDR3 has 15 amino acids. CDR3 sequence: CASSINGGLYNEQFF. DNA for the CDR3: TGTGCCAGTAGTATTAATGGGGGCCTTTACAATGAGCAGTTCTTC.

This chain joins TRBV5-1 and TRBJ1-1; 7 bases map to TRBD1. The CDR3 spans 16 residues. Trimming cost V 0 bases and J 0 bases; bases outside gene matches: 5. Germline V gene lookup returns CDR1 SGHRS and CDR2 YFSETQ. In DNA, the CDR3 is TGCGCCAGCAGCTTGGCTCCGGGACAGATGAACACTGAAGCTTTCTTT. Its translation is CASSLAPGQMNTEAFF.

V and J are TRBV6-5 and TRBJ1-3; D is ambiguous. The CDR3 has 15 amino acids. Trimming removed 4 bases at V and 1 base at J, with 11 bases between. Germline V gene sequence: CDR1 MNHEY, CDR2 SVGAGI. The CDR3 sequence: CASSSLGISGNTIYF. CDR3 coding DNA: TGTGCCAGCAGTTCCCTCGGTATATCTGGAAACACCATATATTTT.

The chain employs TRBV27 and TRBJ2-6; D call uncertain. Germline V lookup: CDR1 MNHEY, CDR2 SMNVEV (reference sequence). The CDR3 contains 15 residues. V lost 3 bases, J lost 1 base, and 7 bases lay in between. CDR3 nucleotide sequence: TGTGCCAGCAGTTTTGGGCTTTCTGGGGCCAACGTCCTGACTTTC. Its translation is CASSFGLSGANVLTF.

The CDR3 DNA reads TGTGCCAGCACCAAAGAGAGCATAACAGGCCTCTTTGGCACAGATACGCAGTATTTT. Translating gives CASTKESITGLFGTDTQYF. This chain links TRBV21-1 with TRBJ2-3; the DNA was not used to check the table's D call, TRBD1. TRBV21-1 is a listed pseudogene. This CDR3 comprises 19 residues.

A single count supports this clone. This sample includes further DNA sequences coding for the same CDR3. V gene TRBV7-2 combines with J gene TRBJ2-7; TRBD1 matches at 9 bases. The CDR3 runs 14 residues. V was pared by 3 bases and J by 3 bases, with 3 bases of the junction left unmatched. The germline V gene has CDR1 SGHTA and CDR2 FQGNSA. In DNA form, the CDR3 reads TGTGCCAGCAGCTTCGGACAGGGGCTCTACGAGCAGTACTTC. Translation: CASSFGQGLYEQYF.

The chain carries TRBV6-1 and TRBJ2-7; TRBD2 might be the D (5 bases). V dropped 3 bases and J dropped 2 bases, with 17 bases sitting between them. Germline assignment: CDR1 MNHNS and CDR2 SASEGT. The CDR3 has 16 amino acids. The DNA for the CDR3 is TGTGCCAGCAGTGACCCCCGGGGTTCCGGGACCTACGAGCAGTACTTC. Its protein is CASSDPRGSGTYEQYF.

This clone showed up just once. This chain uses TRBV4-2 with TRBJ2-1, with TRBD2 matching 7 bases. The length of the CDR3 is 16 residues. After removal of 1 base from V and 0 bases from J, the junction contained 3 bases not matched to a gene. CDR1 and CDR2 (germline): LGHNA, YNFKEQ. Here the CDR3 reads CASSQAGGGSYNEQFF. The CDR3, as DNA: TGTGCCAGCAGCCAAGCGGGCGGGGGCTCCTACAATGAGCAGTTCTTC.

The CDR3, as DNA: TGTGCCAGCAGTTGGGACACCAACCTGGCGAACACCGGGGAGCTGTTTTTT. Its protein is CASSWDTNLANTGELFF. The V and J genes are TRBV27 and TRBJ2-2, with D maybe TRBD1 (6 bases). The CDR3 spans 17 residues. Trimming left V 4 bases short and J 0 bases short, with 15 bases between. Germline V gene sequence: CDR1 MNHEY, CDR2 SMNVEV (reference sequence).

The J gene is TRBJ1-2, the V gene TRBV9; D is possibly TRBD1 (5 bases). CDR3 length equals 14 residues. Trimming removed 0 bases at V and 6 bases at J, with 12 bases between. Germline V gene sequence: CDR1 SGDLS, CDR2 YYNGEE. The CDR3 DNA reads as TGTGCCAGCAGCGTAGATCGGGGGTGGAATGGCTACACCTTC. It translates to CASSVDRGWNGYTF.

The chain links TRBV6-5 to TRBJ1-2; 9 bases fit TRBD1. The CDR3 is 14 residues long. The V gene end was trimmed by 7 bases and the J gene end by 6 bases; junction bases not matched to a gene: 9. Germline CDR1 reads MNHEY; CDR2 reads SVGAGI. This CDR3 reads CASTRTGAPDGYTF. CDR3 coding DNA: TGTGCCAGCACGCGGACAGGGGCACCCGATGGCTACACCTTC.

This chain links TRBV25-1 with TRBJ1-3; TRBD1 matches at 7 bases. Trimming took 5 bases from V and 4 from J; bases not matched to a gene: 14. The germline CDR1 and CDR2 sequences are MGHDK and SYGVNS. This CDR3 is built from 17 residues. The CDR3 DNA is TGTGCCAGCAGTTTACTCAACCCCAGGGGGTCCGGAAACACCATATATTTT. Translating gives CASSLLNPRGSGNTIYF.

The CDR3 DNA follows: TGCGCCAGCAGCTTGGGATACGAGTTGTCACCCCTCCACTTT. Translating it yields CASSLGYELSPLHF. This chain uses TRBV5-1 with TRBJ1-6; D not resolved. The CDR3 consists of 14 residues. Germline V gene lookup returns CDR1 SGHRS and CDR2 YFSETQ. Trimming removed 0 bases from V and 10 bases from J, with 11 bases in between. Full variable domain (outside the CDR3, taken from reference TRBV5-1 and TRBJ1-6): KAGVTQTPRYLIKTRGQQVTLSCSPISGHRSVSWYQQTPGQGLQFLFEYFSETQRNKGNFPGRFSGRQFSNSRSEMNVSTLELGDSALYLCASSLGYELSPLHFGNGTRLTVT.

The genes are TRBV27 and TRBJ1-2, with 8 nucleotides matching TRBD1. The CDR3 is 17 amino acids. Per germline, CDR1 MNHEY and CDR2 SMNVEV (reference sequence). With V trimmed by 0 bases and J by 4 bases, 10 bases remained unmatched. The CDR3 region is CASSLSGDRSWIYGYTF. In nucleotides, the CDR3 is TGTGCCAGCAGTTTATCGGGGGACAGGTCTTGGATCTATGGCTACACCTTC.

V is TRBV10-3 and J is TRBJ1-2; D not certain. CDR1 ENHRY and CDR2 SYGVKD come from the germline V gene. The CDR3 is made up of 16 amino acids. Trimming took off 1 base at V and 4 bases at J, with 16 bases between the two ends. CDR3 residues: CAISEFDKPVSYGYTF. As DNA, the CDR3 is TGTGCCATCAGTGAGTTCGACAAGCCGGTGAGCTATGGCTACACCTTC.

The chain links TRBV19 to TRBJ1-6, with 7 bases lining up with TRBD1. The CDR3 sequence is 17 residues long. Germline trimming cut 6 bases from V and 9 bases from J; bases unmatched to any gene: 17. CDR1 LNHDA and CDR2 SQIVND come from the germline V gene (reference sequence). CDR3 loop: CASRTDRAGQTGSPLHF. CDR3 coding DNA: TGTGCCAGTAGGACTGACAGGGCCGGACAAACGGGTTCACCCCTCCACTTT.

The CDR3 sequence: CASSLLGPGEQYF. The CDR3 DNA sequence: TGTGCCAGCAGTTTGCTGGGGCCTGGCGAGCAGTACTTC. The chain has TRBV12-3 or TRBV12-4 and TRBJ2-7; possibly TRBD1 for D (5 bases). This CDR3 is built from 13 residues. Trimming took 3 bases from V and 6 from J, leaving 12 bases between them.

This chain joins TRBV10-3 and TRBJ1-1, with TRBD1 matching 7 bases. The CDR3 extends over 15 amino acids. J was trimmed by 5 bases and V by 3 bases; bases with no gene match: 9. Germline loops: CDR1 ENHRY, CDR2 SYGVKD. CDR3 region: CAISDPDRVGTEAFF. The CDR3 DNA reads TGTGCCATCAGTGATCCAGACAGGGTTGGGACTGAAGCTTTCTTT.

The chain employs TRBV4-1 and TRBJ2-3, with D perhaps TRBD1 (6 bases). Germline V gene data show CDR1 as MGHRA and CDR2 as YSYEKL. This CDR3 has 18 residues. V was pared by 4 bases and J by 1 base, with 21 bases between. DNA for the CDR3: TGCGCCAGCAGCCTTGGCAGGCACAGGGTCGGCGGCACAGATACGCAGTATTTT. Its translation: CASSLGRHRVGGTDTQYF.

This clone was seen a single time. The chain is built from TRBV9 and TRBJ2-1; D possibly corresponds to TRBD1 (6 bases). Per germline, CDR1 SGDLS and CDR2 YYNGEE. This CDR3 is 13 amino acids long. V lost 7 bases to trimming and J lost 4 bases, with 12 bases between them. The CDR3 sequence: CASGTPKYNEQFF. The CDR3 bases are TGTGCCAGCGGGACACCTAAGTACAATGAGCAGTTCTTC.